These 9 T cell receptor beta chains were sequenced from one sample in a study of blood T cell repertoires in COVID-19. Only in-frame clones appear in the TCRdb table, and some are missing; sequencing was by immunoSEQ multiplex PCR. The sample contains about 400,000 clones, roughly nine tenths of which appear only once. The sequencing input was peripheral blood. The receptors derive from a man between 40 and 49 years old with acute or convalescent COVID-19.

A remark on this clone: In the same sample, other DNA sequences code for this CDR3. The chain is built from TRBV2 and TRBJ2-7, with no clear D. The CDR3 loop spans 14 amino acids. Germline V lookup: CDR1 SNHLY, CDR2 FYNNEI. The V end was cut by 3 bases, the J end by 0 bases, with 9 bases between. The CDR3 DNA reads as TGTGCCAGCAGTGAGCCAGGAATCTCCTACGAGCAGTACTTC. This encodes CASSEPGISYEQYF.

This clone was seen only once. The CDR3 is CASSPYTGANTGELFF. CDR3 coding DNA: TGTGCCAGCAGCCCATATACAGGGGCCAACACCGGGGAGCTGTTTTTT. The chain is built from TRBV11-3 and TRBJ2-2; TRBD1 matches at 7 bases. Trimming removed 5 bases from V and 2 bases from J; junction bases left unmatched: 8. CDR3 size: 16 residues. Germline lookup yields CDR1 SGHNT and CDR2 YENEEA.

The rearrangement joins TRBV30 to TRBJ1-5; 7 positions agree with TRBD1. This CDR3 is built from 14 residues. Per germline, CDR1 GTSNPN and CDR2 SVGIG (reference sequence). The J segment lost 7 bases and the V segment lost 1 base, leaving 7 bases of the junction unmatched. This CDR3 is CAWSAGQVDQPQHF. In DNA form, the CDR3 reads TGTGCCTGGAGTGCTGGACAGGTGGACCAGCCCCAGCATTTT.

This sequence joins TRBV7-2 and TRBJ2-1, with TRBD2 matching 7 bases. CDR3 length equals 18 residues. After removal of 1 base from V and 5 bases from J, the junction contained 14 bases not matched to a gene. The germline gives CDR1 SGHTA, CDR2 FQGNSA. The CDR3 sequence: CASSLVASGLGTNNEQFF. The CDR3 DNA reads TGTGCCAGCAGCTTAGTGGCGTCCGGACTAGGAACCAACAATGAGCAGTTCTTC. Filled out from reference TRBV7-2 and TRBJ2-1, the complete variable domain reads GAGVSQSPSNKVTEKGKDVELRCDPISGHTALYWYRQSLGQGLEFLIYFQGNSAPDKSGLPSDRFSAERTGGSVSTLTIQRTQQEDSAVYLCASSLVASGLGTNNEQFFGPGTRLTVL.

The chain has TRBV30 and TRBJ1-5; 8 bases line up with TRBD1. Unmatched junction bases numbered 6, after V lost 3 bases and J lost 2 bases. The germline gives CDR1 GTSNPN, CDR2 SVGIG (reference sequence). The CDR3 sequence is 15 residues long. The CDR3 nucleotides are TGTGCCTGGAGCAAGGACAGGGAGGGCAATCAGCCCCAGCATTTT. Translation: CAWSKDREGNQPQHF.

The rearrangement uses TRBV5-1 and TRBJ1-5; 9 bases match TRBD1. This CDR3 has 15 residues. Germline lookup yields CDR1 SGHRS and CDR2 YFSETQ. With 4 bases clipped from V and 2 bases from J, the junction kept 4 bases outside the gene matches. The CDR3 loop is CASSPGQGGNQPQHF. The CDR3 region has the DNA TGCGCCAGCAGCCCGGGACAGGGCGGCAATCAGCCCCAGCATTTT.

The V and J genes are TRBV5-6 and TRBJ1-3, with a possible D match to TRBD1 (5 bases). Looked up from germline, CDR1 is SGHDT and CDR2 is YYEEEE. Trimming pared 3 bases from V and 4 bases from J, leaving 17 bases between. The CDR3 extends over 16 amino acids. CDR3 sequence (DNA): TGTGCCAGCAGCTCCCTCCCGGAAGGGGAAGGAAACACCATATATTTT. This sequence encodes CASSSLPEGEGNTIYF.

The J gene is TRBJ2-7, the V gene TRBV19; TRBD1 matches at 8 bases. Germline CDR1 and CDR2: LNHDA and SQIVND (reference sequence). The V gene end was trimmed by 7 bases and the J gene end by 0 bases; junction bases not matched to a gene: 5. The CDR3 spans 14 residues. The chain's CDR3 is CASTQGQASYEQYF. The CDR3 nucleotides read TGTGCCAGTACCCAGGGACAGGCCTCCTACGAGCAGTACTTC.

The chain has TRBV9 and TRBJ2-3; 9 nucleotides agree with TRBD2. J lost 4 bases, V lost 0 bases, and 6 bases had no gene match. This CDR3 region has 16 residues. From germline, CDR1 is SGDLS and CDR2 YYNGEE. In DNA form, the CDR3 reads TGTGCCAGCAGCGTAGAAGTTAGCGGGGGCGCAGATACGCAGTATTTT. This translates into CASSVEVSGGADTQYF.